This T cell receptor beta chain was captured in a study of blood T cells in healthy people across ages. Primers used in a second PCR of roughly 6 to 11 cycles were a sample-barcoded 5' primer and a J-beta primer mix. TCRdb fed the 5' RACE reads into MiXCR, producing one record per CDR3 protein. This table has 1.5 million to 2 million distinct CDR3 sequences, around 50% appearing once. Trimming removed 5 bases from V and 4 bases from J; junction bases left unmatched: 6. There are 16 residues in the CDR3. The germline V gene encodes CDR1 MNHEY and CDR2 SVGEGT. This clonotype was seen a handful of times.

This receptor was identified in a woman between 35 and 50 years old in good health. Sequences were obtained from blood. The V call is TRBV6-2 or TRBV6-3, the J call TRBJ2-3, with 13 nucleotides matching TRBD2. CDR3 nucleotides: TGTGCCAGCAGTCTGGGACTAGCGGGGATATCAGATACGCAGTATTTT. It encodes CASSLGLAGISDTQYF.